This TCR beta chain was observed in a study of beta chain features in type 1 diabetes. Study-wide background: Patients were similar to healthy donors in age and gender (as well as in cell yields). General study results and limits: A moderate, significant TCRB CDR3 shortening appeared in type 1 diabetes across four CD4+ subsets. Sampled from patients, naive, central memory and Treg TCRB repertoires appeared more similar than those sampled from healthy donors. High TCR expression in some cells could lead to their over-representation in cDNA sequencing.

Looked up from germline, CDR1 is MGHDK and CDR2 is SYGVNS. This CDR3 comprises 14 residues. Losses at the gene ends were 6 bases for V and 0 bases for J; bases not matched to a gene: 1. Reverse transcribing all isolated RNA meant expressed TCRB transcripts were sequenced. Assay: immunoSEQ multiplex PCR; the TCRdb copy retains only in-frame clones and omits some. The sample yields hundreds of thousands of clones, about an eighth seen once. As for this clone: No antigen is known for it.

The chain is built from TRBV25-1 and TRBJ2-3; 9 bases match TRBD2. This clonotype originated in a man younger than 35 with type 1 diabetes. Sequencing used naive CD4+ T cells from blood. CDR3 nucleotide sequence: TGTGCCAGCAGGACTAGCGGAAGCACAGATACGCAGTATTTT. Protein product: CASRTSGSTDTQYF.